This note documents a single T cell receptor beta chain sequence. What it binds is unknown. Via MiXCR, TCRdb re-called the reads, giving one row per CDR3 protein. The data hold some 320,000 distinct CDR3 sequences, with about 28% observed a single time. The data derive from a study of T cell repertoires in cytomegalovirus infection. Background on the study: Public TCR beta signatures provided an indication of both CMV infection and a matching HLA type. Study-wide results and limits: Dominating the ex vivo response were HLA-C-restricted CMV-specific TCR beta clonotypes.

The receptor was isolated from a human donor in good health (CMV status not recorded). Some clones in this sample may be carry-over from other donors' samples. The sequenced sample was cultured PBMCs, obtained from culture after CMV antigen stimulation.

CDR3 sequence (DNA): TGTGCCAGCAGTTACTCTTTTACAGATACGCAGTATTTT. Amino acids: CASSYSFTDTQYF. V gene TRBV6-5 combines with J gene TRBJ2-3; D is unclear. CDR1 MNHEY and CDR2 SVGAGI come from the germline V gene. V lost 0 bases and J lost 3, with 4 bases in between. There are 13 residues in the CDR3.